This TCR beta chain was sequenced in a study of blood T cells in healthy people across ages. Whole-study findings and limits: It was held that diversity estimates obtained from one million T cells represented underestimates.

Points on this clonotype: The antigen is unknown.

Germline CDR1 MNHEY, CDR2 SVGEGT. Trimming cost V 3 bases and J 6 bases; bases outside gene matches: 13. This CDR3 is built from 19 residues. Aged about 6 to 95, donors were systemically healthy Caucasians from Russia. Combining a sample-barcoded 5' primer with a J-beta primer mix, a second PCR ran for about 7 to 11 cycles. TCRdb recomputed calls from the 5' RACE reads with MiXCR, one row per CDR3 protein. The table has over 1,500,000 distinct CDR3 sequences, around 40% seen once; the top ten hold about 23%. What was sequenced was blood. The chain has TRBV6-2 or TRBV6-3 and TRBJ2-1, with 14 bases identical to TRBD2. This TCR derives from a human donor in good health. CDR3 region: CASSYKPTGTSGGSNEQFF. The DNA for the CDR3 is TGTGCCAGCAGTTATAAGCCTACCGGGACTAGCGGGGGTAGCAATGAGCAGTTCTTC.